This passage covers 9 T cell receptor beta chains from one sample sequenced in a study of OX40 agonist ivuxolimab in advanced cancers. The library relied on the immunoSEQ multiplex PCR assay. TCRdb limited this immuneACCESS table to in-frame rearrangements with V and J called. A share of clones is missing; checked studies link under half to unresolved V genes, and the rest is unexplained. The sample table shows some 80,000 clones, and around 91% are seen once. Over 0.35% of the sample belongs to the ten largest clones. The source was CD4+ or CD8+ T cells sorted from blood, collected in a trial of the OX40 agonist ivuxolimab. These receptor sequences come from an adult with an advanced solid tumor such as melanoma, head and neck, liver or kidney cancer.

The chain recombines TRBV19 with TRBJ2-5; the D gene is possibly TRBD2 (6 bases). With 2 bases removed from V and 1 base from J, the gap between germline ends came to 8 bases. The germline gives CDR1 LNHDA, CDR2 SQIVND (reference sequence). The CDR3 has 14 residues. CDR3 bases: TGTGCCAGTAGTATAACGGGGGTCCAAGAGACCCAGTACTTC. Protein sequence: CASSITGVQETQYF.

The chain links TRBV25-1 to TRBJ2-4; no clear D gene. Trimming removed 2 bases at V and 8 bases at J, with 13 bases between. The germline CDR1 and CDR2 sequences are MGHDK and SYGVNS. This CDR3 spans 14 amino acids. CDR3: CASSEELSPDIQYF. The CDR3 nucleotides read TGTGCCAGCAGTGAAGAGCTGAGCCCGGACATTCAGTACTTC.

This rearrangement joins TRBV19 to TRBJ2-2; TRBD1 matches at 8 bases. There are 14 residues in the CDR3. V shed 3 bases, J shed 4 bases, and the junction held 1 base outside the gene matches. The germline V gene encodes CDR1 LNHDA and CDR2 SQIVND (reference sequence). The CDR3 is CASSMGQATGELFF. CDR3 in DNA: TGTGCCAGTAGTATGGGACAGGCCACCGGGGAGCTGTTTTTT. The complete variable domain, with remaining parts taken from reference TRBV19 and TRBJ2-2, reads DGGITQSPKYLFRKEGQNVTLSCEQNLNHDAMYWYRQDPGQGLRLIYYSQIVNDFQKGDIAEGYSVSREKKESFPLTVTSAQKNPTAFYLCASSMGQATGELFFGEGSRLTVL.

This chain links TRBV5-4 with TRBJ1-2, with 7 bases that match TRBD1. J gave up 4 bases and V 0 bases, and 12 bases lay outside the gene matches. The CDR3 contains 17 residues. CDR1 SGHNT and CDR2 YYREEE come from the germline V gene (reference sequence). The CDR3 DNA sequence: TGTGCCAGCAGCTTGGCCGGGGGGAGGGGGCGCAGCTATGGCTACACCTTC. As protein: CASSLAGGRGRSYGYTF.

The chain employs TRBV29-1 and TRBJ1-2; 9 nucleotides align to TRBD1. V trimming: 4 bases; J trimming: 5 bases; junction bases outside the gene matches: 8. The length of the CDR3 is 14 residues. CDR1 and CDR2 (germline): SQVTM, ANQGSEA. The CDR3 bases are TGCAGCGTTGGGACAGGGGCATCAGGTTATGGCTACACCTTC. Protein product: CSVGTGASGYGYTF.

A word on this clone: Other DNA variants within this sample encode the same CDR3. V usage is TRBV18 and J usage is TRBJ1-1; possible D gene TRBD1, 5 bases. The CDR3 has 14 residues. V lost 6 bases and J 1 base, leaving 12 bases between the germline ends. Per germline, CDR1 KGHSH and CDR2 LQKENI. The CDR3 sequence is CASSPGLSNTEAFF. The CDR3 DNA sequence: TGTGCCAGCTCCCCGGGACTTTCGAACACTGAAGCTTTCTTT.

This rearrangement joins TRBV7-8 to TRBJ2-5, with 10 bases that match TRBD2. Judging by the DNA end, TRBJ2-7 fits better; the J call may be wrong. The CDR3 covers 16 residues. The germline gives CDR1 SGHVS, CDR2 FQNEAQ. For the CDR3, the DNA is TGTGCCAGCAGCGGCGTGGGGCTAGCGGGAGACTACGAGCAGTACTTC. This codes for CASSGVGLAGDYEQYF.

The CDR3 protein is CASRLAGRTSAGELFF. The CDR3, as DNA: TGTGCCAGCAGACTAGCGGGCAGGACGTCAGCCGGGGAGCTGTTTTTT. The chain links TRBV5-4 to TRBJ2-2; 9 nucleotides align to TRBD2. The CDR3 is 16 amino acids. From germline, CDR1 is SGHNT and CDR2 YYREEE (reference sequence). J lost 6 bases, V lost 5 bases, and 11 bases had no gene match.

This clone has only one observation. The CDR3 DNA sequence: TGTGCCAGCAGTTACCCTGTGGGAGGGCACTACGAGCAGTACTTC. Amino acid sequence: CASSYPVGGHYEQYF. This sequence joins TRBV6-5 and TRBJ2-7; 7 bases fit TRBD2. The CDR3 consists of 15 residues. CDR1 MNHEY and CDR2 SVGAGI come from the germline V gene. V shed 2 bases and J 3 bases; nucleotides not matched to a gene: 7.